The sequence of this TCR beta chain was determined in a study of glioma-infiltrating T cells after dendritic cell vaccination. Looking at the study overall: Autologous tumor lysate-pulsed dendritic cell vaccination was given between 2003 and 2012. Dendritic cell vaccine was injected intradermally three times, biweekly.

The PCR used 60 V beta and 13 J beta primers. TCRdb's table, derived via immunoSEQ multiplex PCR, lists solely in-frame clones and lacks some. The sample yields some 46,000 clones, about 88% seen once. Time point defined: after dendritic cell vaccination, including at tumor progression/relapse. This CDR3 contains 14 residues. With V trimmed by 0 bases and J by 4 bases, 1 base remained unmatched. Per germline, CDR1 MGHRA and CDR2 YSYEKL. The TCR sequence derives from a human donor with glioblastoma. V usage is TRBV4-1 and J usage is TRBJ2-3, with 7 bases lining up with TRBD1. This material consisted of blood, taken after dendritic cell vaccination. The chain's CDR3 is CASSQDGQADTQYF. The CDR3 DNA sequence: TGCGCCAGCAGCCAAGATGGACAGGCAGATACGCAGTATTTT.